A single sample is the source of the 15 T cell receptor beta chains below, sequenced in a study of cytomegalovirus exposure and HLA in healthy donors. The study ran its PCR with 60 Vbeta and 13 Jbeta primers. Assay: immunoSEQ multiplex PCR; the TCRdb copy retains only in-frame clones and omits some. The sample records 80,000 to 95,000 clones, around 59% being singletons. The specimen was PBMCs. Receptors originate from a human donor in good health.

The CDR3 here is CASRQTGGPPVDTF. The DNA of the CDR3 is TGTGCCAGCAGGCAGACAGGGGGGCCGCCGGTAGACACCTTC. The gene calls are TRBV28 and TRBJ1-2, with TRBD1 identical over 9 bases. The germline V gene has CDR1 MDHEN and CDR2 SYDVKM. After removal of 6 bases from V and 12 bases from J, the junction contained 14 bases not matched to a gene. This CDR3 has 14 residues.

The genes are TRBV9 and TRBJ1-1; D possibly corresponds to TRBD1 (6 bases). Trimming shortened V by 1 base and J by 2 bases, and 9 bases separated the two germline ends. The CDR3 covers 14 residues. Germline CDR1 SGDLS, CDR2 YYNGEE. CDR3 in amino acids: CASSVRQENTEAFF. The CDR3 bases are TGTGCCAGCAGCGTACGACAGGAAAACACTGAAGCTTTCTTT.

The chain couples TRBV18 to TRBJ1-6; 7 positions agree with TRBD1. The V and J ends lost 5 bases and 0 bases, in that order; junction bases with no gene match: 4. The CDR3 runs to 16 residues. Germline CDR1 is KGHSH and CDR2 is LQKENI. CDR3 in DNA: TGTGCCAGCTCAGACAGGGAGAGCTCCTATAATTCACCCCTCCACTTT. Amino acid sequence: CASSDRESSYNSPLHF.

This clone was picked up a small number of times. V gene TRBV6-6 combines with J gene TRBJ1-1, with 8 nucleotides matching TRBD1. The length of the CDR3 is 14 residues. The J segment lost 4 bases and the V segment lost 2 bases, leaving 3 bases of the junction unmatched. Germline V gene lookup returns CDR1 MNHNY and CDR2 SVGAGI (reference sequence). CDR3 sequence (DNA): TGTGCCAGCAGTTACGGACAGGGAGGCACTGAAGCTTTCTTT. It is translated as CASSYGQGGTEAFF.

The V and J genes are TRBV6-5 and TRBJ2-7; a weak D match, TRBD1 (6 bases). V was cut by 6 bases and J by 0 bases, with 9 bases left in between. This CDR3 is built from 13 residues. Germline loops: CDR1 MNHEY, CDR2 SVGAGI. CDR3 residues: CASRQTGSYEQYF. The DNA of the CDR3 is TGTGCCAGCAGGCAGACAGGCTCCTACGAGCAGTACTTC.

V gene TRBV19 combines with J gene TRBJ1-5, with a possible D match to TRBD1 (5 bases). The CDR3 is made up of 14 amino acids. V lost 7 bases and J 3 bases, leaving 13 bases between the germline ends. Germline V lookup: CDR1 LNHDA, CDR2 SQIVND (reference sequence). CDR3 nucleotide sequence: TGTGCCAGTAATTCTCCAGGGCTCAATCAGCCCCAGCATTTT. As protein: CASNSPGLNQPQHF.

V is TRBV6-5 and J is TRBJ1-1, with D possibly being TRBD1 (6 bases). The germline V gene has CDR1 MNHEY and CDR2 SVGAGI. Trimming removed 0 bases from V and 0 bases from J, with 11 bases in between. The CDR3 has 16 residues. The CDR3 is CASSYSPQGMNTEAFF. The CDR3 DNA sequence: TGTGCCAGCAGTTACTCGCCTCAGGGGATGAACACTGAAGCTTTCTTT.

The chain recombines TRBV4-3 with TRBJ1-2, with D unresolved. Germline-derived CDR1 and CDR2 are LGHNA and YSLEER. V lost 0 bases and J lost 6, with 8 bases in between. The CDR3 is 13 residues long. Here the CDR3 DNA reads TGCGCCAGCAGCCAAGATCTGGCAGATGGCTACACCTTC. This encodes CASSQDLADGYTF.

This clone was observed a handful of times. The chain carries TRBV16 and TRBJ1-3; D remains ambiguous. CDR3 length: 15 residues. Between the trimmed V and J ends, which lost 2 bases and 8 bases, there was a span of 16 bases. Looked up from germline, CDR1 is KGHSY and CDR2 is FQNENV. The CDR3 reads CASSQDGGFGDTIYF. Written as DNA, the CDR3 is TGTGCCAGCAGCCAAGATGGCGGGTTCGGGGACACCATATATTTT.

This clone has only a few counts. This chain joins TRBV30 and TRBJ2-3; D might be TRBD1 (6 bases). Looked up from germline, CDR1 is GTSNPN and CDR2 is SVGIG (reference sequence). V was pared by 0 bases and J by 1 base, with 8 bases between. This CDR3 has 14 amino acids. CDR3 DNA sequence: TGTGCCTGGAGTGTAAAGGGGGGCACAGATACGCAGTATTTT. This gives the protein CAWSVKGGTDTQYF.

The J gene is TRBJ1-2, the V gene TRBV6-5, with D hard to call. The V gene's germline CDR1 is MNHEY and CDR2 SVGAGI. V was shortened by 0 bases and J by 10 bases, with 15 bases between the two germline ends. The CDR3 length is 14 residues. The CDR3 protein is CASSYSRQALLYTF. Here the CDR3 DNA reads TGTGCCAGCAGTTACTCTCGGCAGGCCCTTCTCTACACCTTC.

The rearrangement uses TRBV19 and TRBJ2-1, with 7 nucleotides matching TRBD2. Germline CDR1 is LNHDA and CDR2 is SQIVND (reference sequence). J lost 4 bases, V lost 7 bases, and 7 bases had no gene match. This CDR3 spans 14 amino acids. The CDR3 loop is CASKPMGGYNEQFF. The CDR3 nucleotides read TGTGCCAGTAAGCCTATGGGAGGGTACAATGAGCAGTTCTTC.

This clone has more than one count but fewer than ten. The chain uses TRBV5-6 and TRBJ1-2; D is perhaps TRBD1 (6 bases). Trimming left V 4 bases short and J 4 bases short, with 14 bases between. The length of the CDR3 is 14 residues. The germline CDR1 and CDR2 sequences are SGHDT and YYEEEE. The CDR3 sequence: CASSGQPGIYGYTF. The CDR3 DNA sequence: TGTGCCAGCAGCGGACAGCCTGGAATCTATGGCTACACCTTC.

The V gene is TRBV5-6, the J gene TRBJ2-3; D perhaps matches TRBD1 (6 bases). Trimming shortened V by 1 base and J by 3 bases, and 6 bases separated the two germline ends. CDR1 is SGHDT, CDR2 YYEEEE, per germline. The CDR3 is 13 residues long. CDR3 sequence (DNA): TGTGCCAGCAGCTTGAGGGGGACAGATACGCAGTATTTT. Amino acids: CASSLRGTDTQYF.

V gene TRBV4-3 combines with J gene TRBJ2-3, with TRBD2 identical over 7 bases. V lost 1 base to trimming and J lost 3 bases; unmatched junction nucleotides: 7. CDR1 LGHNA and CDR2 YSLEER come from the germline V gene. The CDR3 spans 16 residues. CDR3 residues: CASSQVKGRGTDTQYF. The DNA of the CDR3 is TGCGCCAGCAGCCAAGTCAAGGGGCGGGGGACAGATACGCAGTATTTT.